These 17 T cell receptor beta chains originate from one sample sequenced in a study of blood T cell repertoires in COVID-19. Sequencing used immunoSEQ multiplex PCR; TCRdb keeps in-frame clones, though not all of them. The sample records 150,000 or so clones, about 90% being singletons. Sequencing was performed on peripheral blood. The receptors originated from a middle-aged man with acute or convalescent COVID-19.

The chain uses TRBV6-5 and TRBJ1-5; weak D call: TRBD1 (6 bases). Deletions cut 2 bases from V and 3 bases from J, with 11 bases between. Germline CDR1 and CDR2: MNHEY and SVGAGI. The length of the CDR3 is 15 residues. CDR3: CASSYQQGNNQPQHF. In DNA, the CDR3 is TGTGCCAGCAGTTACCAACAGGGCAACAATCAGCCCCAGCATTTT.

This sequence joins TRBV9 and TRBJ2-5; 7 nucleotides agree with TRBD2. The length of the CDR3 is 16 residues. Germline-derived CDR1 and CDR2 are SGDLS and YYNGEE. The V segment lost 0 bases and the J segment 2 bases; nucleotides outside the gene matches: 7. CDR3 DNA sequence: TGTGCCAGCAGCGTAGCTTGGGGGGGTAGGCAAGAGACCCAGTACTTC. Protein sequence: CASSVAWGGRQETQYF. Looking up the rest from reference TRBV9 and TRBJ2-5 gives the full variable domain: DSGVTQTPKHLITATGQRVTLRCSPRSGDLSVYWYQQSLDQGLQFLIQYYNGEERAKGNILERFSAQQFPDLHSELNLSSLELGDSALYFCASSVAWGGRQETQYFGPGTRLLVL.

CDR3: CASSPDDRGRGYTF. CDR3 DNA: TGTGCCAGCTCACCAGACGACAGGGGTCGTGGCTACACCTTC. The chain combines TRBV18 with TRBJ1-2, with 8 bases identical to TRBD1. With V trimmed by 2 bases and J by 7 bases, 6 bases remained unmatched. Germline-derived CDR1 and CDR2 are KGHSH and LQKENI. The CDR3 is 14 residues long.

The rearrangement links TRBV5-4 to TRBJ1-1; a possible D gene is TRBD1 (6 bases). The CDR3 has 13 residues. Germline CDR1 reads SGHNT; CDR2 reads YYREEE (reference sequence). V lost 7 bases to trimming and J lost 5 bases, with 15 bases between them. CDR3: CASWIQGKTEAFF. In DNA, the CDR3 is TGTGCCAGCTGGATACAGGGAAAAACTGAAGCTTTCTTT.

This clone was seen just once. V usage is TRBV3-1 (or the pseudogene TRBV3-2) and J usage is TRBJ2-3; 10 positions agree with TRBD2. The CDR3 sequence is 16 residues long. J gave up 4 bases and V 1 base, and 5 bases lay outside the gene matches. Germline values: CDR1 LGHDT, CDR2 YNNKEL (reference sequence). The CDR3: CASSQVASGSPDTQYF. CDR3 nucleotide sequence: TGTGCCAGCAGCCAAGTGGCTAGCGGGAGTCCAGATACGCAGTATTTT.

The chain is built from TRBV10-3 and TRBJ2-3, with 7 bases matching TRBD2. The CDR3 has 16 residues. Trimming cost V 0 bases and J 4 bases; bases outside gene matches: 7. The germline V gene has CDR1 ENHRY and CDR2 SYGVKD. The CDR3 loop reads CAISESAGAYSDTQYF. DNA for the CDR3: TGTGCCATCAGTGAGTCGGCGGGAGCCTACTCAGATACGCAGTATTTT.

The gene calls are TRBV12-3 or TRBV12-4 and TRBJ2-2; TRBD1 matches 7 bases. The length of the CDR3 is 13 residues. With V trimmed by 6 bases and J by 6 bases, 4 bases remained unmatched. The CDR3 sequence: CASSGTGAGELFF. The CDR3 DNA reads as TGTGCCAGCAGCGGAACAGGGGCCGGGGAGCTGTTTTTT.

This clone was detected only once. The V call is TRBV7-8, the J call TRBJ2-1; unclear D gene. The CDR3 length is 15 residues. CDR1 and CDR2 from the germline V gene are SGHVS and FQNEAQ. The germline V and J ends were trimmed by 7 bases and 1 base, with 14 bases remaining between them. In DNA, the CDR3 is TGTGCCAGCACCCTGACGCGGCTGTCCTACAATGAGCAGTTCTTC. This codes for CASTLTRLSYNEQFF.

J is TRBJ1-1 and V is TRBV2; no reliable D call. The CDR3 sequence is 13 residues long. V lost 4 bases and J lost 4, with 10 bases in between. Germline V gives CDR1 SNHLY, CDR2 FYNNEI. The CDR3 spells CASSARGITEAFF. The CDR3 DNA sequence: TGTGCCAGCAGTGCACGAGGAATCACTGAAGCTTTCTTT.

This clone appeared a few times. This chain connects TRBV3-1 (or the pseudogene TRBV3-2) to TRBJ1-2; TRBD1 aligns across 7 bases. The junction had 6 bases not matched to a gene; V was cut back by 3 bases and J by 5 bases. This CDR3 spans 14 amino acids. CDR1 is LGHDT, CDR2 YNNKEL, per germline (reference sequence). The CDR3 spells CASSHGTDRYGYTF. The DNA for the CDR3 is TGTGCCAGCAGCCACGGGACAGATCGATATGGCTACACCTTC.

This clone was picked up a small number of times. The V call is TRBV11-2, the J call TRBJ2-7, with D uncertain. Germline V gene lookup returns CDR1 SGHAT and CDR2 FQNNGV. CDR3 length: 16 residues. The V gene lost 5 bases and the J gene lost 1 base, with 18 bases spanning the gap. CDR3 sequence (DNA): TGTGCCAGCAGCCCGTCCTGGCGCGGAGCATCCTACGAGCAGTACTTC. Protein: CASSPSWRGASYEQYF.

The chain carries TRBV28 and TRBJ2-7, with D hard to call. This CDR3 is 14 amino acids long. Trimming pared 7 bases from V and 2 bases from J, leaving 15 bases between. From germline, CDR1 is MDHEN and CDR2 SYDVKM. The CDR3 sequence: CASTVDGGAYEQYF. The CDR3 DNA reads as TGTGCCAGCACCGTTGACGGCGGAGCCTACGAGCAGTACTTC.

The chain uses TRBV10-2 and TRBJ1-1; D is ambiguous. CDR1 WSHSY and CDR2 SAAADI come from the germline V gene. With 7 bases removed from V and 0 bases from J, the gap between germline ends came to 21 bases. The CDR3 spans 17 residues. The CDR3 nucleotides are TGCGCCAGCAATCTTCAGGCCCACCCTACCATGAACACTGAAGCTTTCTTT. It encodes CASNLQAHPTMNTEAFF.

The chain carries TRBV28 and TRBJ2-5; tentatively, D is TRBD1 (5 bases). Germline V gives CDR1 MDHEN, CDR2 SYDVKM. The CDR3 extends over 16 amino acids. Between the trimmed V and J ends, which lost 2 bases and 2 bases, there was a span of 15 bases. CDR3: CASSLPGDREQETQYF. The CDR3 nucleotides are TGTGCCAGCAGTTTACCAGGAGACAGAGAACAAGAGACCCAGTACTTC.

This clone was detected once. J is TRBJ1-5 and V is TRBV6-2 or TRBV6-3; 9 nucleotides match TRBD1. Germline CDR1 reads MNHEY; CDR2 reads SVGEGT. The CDR3 runs to 16 residues. The V gene end was trimmed by 6 bases and the J gene end by 2 bases; junction bases not matched to a gene: 8. The CDR3 region has the DNA TGTGCCAGCAGCCCTATACAGGGGGCCCGCAATCAGCCCCAGCATTTT. Amino acids: CASSPIQGARNQPQHF.

V is TRBV28 and J is TRBJ1-5; 7 bases fit TRBD1. After removal of 8 bases from V and 2 bases from J, the junction contained 12 bases not matched to a gene. The CDR3 runs to 16 residues. Germline V gene lookup returns CDR1 MDHEN and CDR2 SYDVKM. The CDR3, as DNA: TGTGCCAGCCCGGTTTACCACGGACAGGGCAATCAGCCCCAGCATTTT. Its protein product is CASPVYHGQGNQPQHF. Full variable domain (outside the CDR3, taken from reference TRBV28 and TRBJ1-5): DVKVTQSSRYLVKRTGEKVFLECVQDMDHENMFWYRQDPGLGLRLIYFSYDVKMKEKGDIPEGYSVSREKKERFSLILESASTNQTSMYLCASPVYHGQGNQPQHFGDGTRLSIL.

J is TRBJ2-7 and V is TRBV27; no definite D call. Trimming shortened V by 5 bases and J by 3 bases, and 20 bases separated the two germline ends. Germline-derived CDR1 and CDR2 are MNHEY and SMNVEV (reference sequence). CDR3 length equals 16 residues. This CDR3 reads CASSPVPTRVFYEQYV. The CDR3 region has the DNA TGTGCCAGCAGTCCAGTCCCCACCCGGGTGTTCTACGAGCAGTACGTC.